The text below deals with one TCR beta chain. The sample comes from a study of identical twins' blood T cells. CDR1 is LGHNA and CDR2 is YSLEER in the germline V gene. The CDR3 extends over 15 amino acids. With 3 bases clipped from V and 4 bases from J, the junction kept 6 bases outside the gene matches. Sample barcodes were added at both library ends during cDNA synthesis. Each CDR3 protein gets one entry after TCRdb re-called the 5' RACE reads with MiXCR. The table lists 400,000 or so distinct CDR3 sequences, 28% of them singletons. Material: PBMCs. The V and J genes are TRBV4-3 and TRBJ2-1; 7 bases are a match to TRBD2. The clonotype originates from a woman between 18 and 49 years old in good health. In DNA, the CDR3 is TGCGCCAGCAGCCAGGGGAGGGGAGCTTACAATGAGCAGTTCTTC. Protein product: CASSQGRGAYNEQFF.